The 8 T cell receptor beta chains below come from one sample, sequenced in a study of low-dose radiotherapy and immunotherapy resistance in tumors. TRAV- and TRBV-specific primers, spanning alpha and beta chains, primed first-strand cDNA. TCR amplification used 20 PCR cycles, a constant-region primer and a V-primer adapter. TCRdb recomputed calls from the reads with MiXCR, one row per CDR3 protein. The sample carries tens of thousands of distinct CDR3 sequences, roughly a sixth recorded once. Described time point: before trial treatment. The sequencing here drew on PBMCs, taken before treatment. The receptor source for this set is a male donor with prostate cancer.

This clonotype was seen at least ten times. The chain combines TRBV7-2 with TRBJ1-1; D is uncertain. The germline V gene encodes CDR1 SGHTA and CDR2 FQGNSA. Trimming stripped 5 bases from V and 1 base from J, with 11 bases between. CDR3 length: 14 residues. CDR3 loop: CASSPRRTNTEAFF. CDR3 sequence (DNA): TGTGCCAGCAGCCCACGGAGAACGAACACTGAAGCTTTCTTT.

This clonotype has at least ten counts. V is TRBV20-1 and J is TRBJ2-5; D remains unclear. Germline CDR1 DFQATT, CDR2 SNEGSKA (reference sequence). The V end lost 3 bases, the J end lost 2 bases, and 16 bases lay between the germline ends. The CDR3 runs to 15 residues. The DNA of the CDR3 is TGCAGTGCTAGCCCTTTGATTGACTTGCAAGAGACCCAGTACTTC. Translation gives CSASPLIDLQETQYF.

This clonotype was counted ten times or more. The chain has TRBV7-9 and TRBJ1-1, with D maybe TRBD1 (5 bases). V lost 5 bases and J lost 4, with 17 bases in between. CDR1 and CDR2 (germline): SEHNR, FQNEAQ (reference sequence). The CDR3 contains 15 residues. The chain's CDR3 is CASSVQTEWGTEAFF. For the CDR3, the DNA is TGTGCCAGCAGCGTACAGACAGAATGGGGCACTGAAGCTTTCTTT.

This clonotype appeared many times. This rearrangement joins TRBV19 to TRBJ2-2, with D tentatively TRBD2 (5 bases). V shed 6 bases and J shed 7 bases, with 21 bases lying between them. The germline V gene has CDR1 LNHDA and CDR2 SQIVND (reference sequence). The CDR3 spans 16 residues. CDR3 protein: CASSQSPGVVIGELFF. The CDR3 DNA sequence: TGTGCCAGTAGCCAATCCCCCGGGGTGGTTATCGGGGAGCTGTTTTTT.

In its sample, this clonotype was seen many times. This chain's CDR3 is CASSQEEFGGPGNEQFF. Written as DNA, the CDR3 is TGCGCCAGCAGCCAAGAGGAATTCGGGGGGCCCGGGAATGAGCAGTTCTTC. The V and J genes are TRBV4-1 and TRBJ2-1, with D possibly matching TRBD2 (7 bases). Germline loops: CDR1 MGHRA, CDR2 YSYEKL. The CDR3 is made up of 17 amino acids. V was clipped by 0 bases and J by 7 bases, with 19 bases between them.

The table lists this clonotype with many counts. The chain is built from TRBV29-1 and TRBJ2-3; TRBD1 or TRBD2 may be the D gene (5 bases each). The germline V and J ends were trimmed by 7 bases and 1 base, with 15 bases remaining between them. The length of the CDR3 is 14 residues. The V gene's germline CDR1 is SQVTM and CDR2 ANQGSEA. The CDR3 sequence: CSADLLGGTDTQYF. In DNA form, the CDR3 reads TGCAGCGCGGATTTATTGGGGGGCACAGATACGCAGTATTTT.

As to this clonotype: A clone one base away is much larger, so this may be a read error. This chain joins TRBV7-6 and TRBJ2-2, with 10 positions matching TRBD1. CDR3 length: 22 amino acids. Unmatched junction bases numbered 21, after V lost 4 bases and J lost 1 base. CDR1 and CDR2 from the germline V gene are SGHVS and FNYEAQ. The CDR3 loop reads CASSSPWGPGDRGFENTGELFF. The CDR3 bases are TGTGCCAGCAGCTCCCCCTGGGGTCCCGGGGACAGGGGATTCGAGAACACCGGGGAGCTGTTTTTT.

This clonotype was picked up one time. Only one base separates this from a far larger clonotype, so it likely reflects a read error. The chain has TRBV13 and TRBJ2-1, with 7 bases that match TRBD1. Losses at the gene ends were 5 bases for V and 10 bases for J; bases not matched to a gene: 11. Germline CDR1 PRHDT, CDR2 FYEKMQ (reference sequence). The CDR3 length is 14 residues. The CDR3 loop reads CASSPRDSHYEQFF. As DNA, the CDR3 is TGTGCCAGCAGCCCGAGGGACAGCCACTACGAGCAGTTCTTC.